Below are 28 T cell receptor beta chains sequenced from a single sample in a study of T cell responses to AZD1222 COVID-19 vaccine. TCRdb keeps only in-frame clones here, not all; method: immunoSEQ multiplex PCR. This sample carries approximately 100,000 clones, 89% of them seen once, and the ten largest clones take around 20%. Sequenced here: peripheral blood, sampled on day 0 of AZD1222 vaccination. The receptor source for this set is an adult in good health.

V usage is TRBV29-1 and J usage is TRBJ1-1; TRBD1 aligns across 8 bases. With 4 bases clipped from V and 4 bases from J, the junction kept 5 bases outside the gene matches. Germline-derived CDR1 and CDR2 are SQVTM and ANQGSEA. There are 13 residues in the CDR3. CDR3 in DNA: TGCAGCGTTGCCCGTGGACAGGGCACTGAAGCTTTCTTT. As protein: CSVARGQGTEAFF.

The sample holds a few counts of this clone. V usage is TRBV6-5 and J usage is TRBJ1-2; the match to TRBD1 covers 8 bases. V dropped 9 bases and J dropped 5; count of bases not matched to a gene: 5. This CDR3 contains 12 residues. Germline CDR1 reads MNHEY; CDR2 reads SVGAGI. The CDR3, as DNA: TGTGCCAGTCAGGGGGCTAGGTATGGCTACACCTTC. This sequence encodes CASQGARYGYTF.

The J gene is TRBJ2-5, the V gene TRBV18; D is possibly TRBD1 (6 bases). Trimming took off 3 bases at V and 1 base at J, with 15 bases between the two ends. There are 16 residues in the CDR3. The germline gives CDR1 KGHSH, CDR2 LQKENI. CDR3: CASSPSLTGSQETQYF. CDR3 sequence (DNA): TGTGCCAGCTCACCCTCCCTGACAGGCAGCCAAGAGACCCAGTACTTC.

The V gene is TRBV27, the J gene TRBJ1-5; the D is unclear. The V gene's germline CDR1 is MNHEY and CDR2 SMNVEV (reference sequence). Between the trimmed V and J ends, which lost 4 bases and 0 bases, there was a span of 16 bases. This CDR3 is built from 17 residues. The CDR3 nucleotides are TGTGCCAGCAGTTCCCACGGTGAGACACCTAGCAATCAGCCCCAGCATTTT. Its protein is CASSSHGETPSNQPQHF.

This chain connects TRBV7-3 to TRBJ1-2; 8 bases fit TRBD1. The V gene end was trimmed by 6 bases and the J gene end by 5 bases; junction bases not matched to a gene: 23. The CDR3 sequence is 19 residues long. In germline, CDR1 is SGHTA, CDR2 FQGTGA. For the CDR3, the DNA is TGTGCCAGCAGTCTTGGGGGGTCGTTGGGGACAGGAGAAATATATGGCTACACCTTC. Translated, it gives CASSLGGSLGTGEIYGYTF.

This clone appeared a few times. The CDR3 nucleotides read TGTGCCAGCAGTGAAGCGAGCGGCACAGATACGCAGTATTTT. Residues: CASSEASGTDTQYF. This chain uses TRBV2 with TRBJ2-3, with D uncertain. The CDR3 length is 14 residues. V was trimmed by 0 bases and J by 1 base, leaving 5 bases between them. Germline-derived CDR1 and CDR2 are SNHLY and FYNNEI.

This chain connects TRBV14 to TRBJ1-5, with a tentative D call TRBD1 (6 bases). The CDR3 has 16 amino acids. Deletions cut 5 bases from V and 2 bases from J, with 16 bases between. CDR1 is SGHDN and CDR2 is FVKESK in the germline V gene. The CDR3 nucleotides are TGTGCCAGCAGCTACGGACAGTCCGGGGGCAATCAGCCCCAGCATTTT. Its protein is CASSYGQSGGNQPQHF.

The chain carries TRBV6-5 and TRBJ2-3; TRBD1 aligns across 7 bases. V lost 8 bases to trimming and J lost 5 bases; unmatched junction nucleotides: 7. CDR3 length: 13 amino acids. Germline CDR1 reads MNHEY; CDR2 reads SVGAGI. The CDR3 nucleotides read TGTGCCAGCCGAGGACAGGATAGAGATACGCAGTATTTT. This encodes CASRGQDRDTQYF.

The chain uses TRBV11-1 and TRBJ1-2, with D unclear. There are 15 residues in the CDR3. Trimming pared 3 bases from V and 4 bases from J, leaving 15 bases between. Germline loops: CDR1 SGHAT, CDR2 FQDESV (reference sequence). Here the CDR3 reads CASSFGSNPPYGYTF. CDR3 DNA: TGTGCCAGCAGCTTTGGCAGCAACCCCCCCTATGGCTACACCTTC.

This rearrangement joins TRBV5-4 to TRBJ2-5; TRBD1 is a possible D gene (5 bases). The germline V and J ends were trimmed by 3 bases and 5 bases, with 17 bases remaining between them. CDR1 SGHNT and CDR2 YYREEE come from the germline V gene (reference sequence). The length of the CDR3 is 15 residues. The CDR3 DNA is TGTGCCAGCAGCTCAGTGGTGGGGCATGAGGAGACCCAGTACTTC. Translation gives CASSSVVGHEETQYF.

The rearrangement links TRBV4-1 to TRBJ1-1, with D possibly TRBD1 on 5 matching bases. CDR1 is MGHRA and CDR2 is YSYEKL in the germline V gene. This CDR3 region has 14 residues. V dropped 0 bases and J dropped 1 base, with 6 bases sitting between them. The CDR3 loop reads CASSQDGGNTEAFF. CDR3 nucleotide sequence: TGCGCCAGCAGCCAAGATGGGGGGAACACTGAAGCTTTCTTT.

This clone was observed a handful of times. The chain combines TRBV2 with TRBJ2-1; possibly TRBD2 for D (5 bases). This CDR3 contains 15 residues. Germline V gene lookup returns CDR1 SNHLY and CDR2 FYNNEI. Trimming removed 5 bases at V and 1 base at J, with 12 bases between. The CDR3 spells CASSIVGSSYNEQFF. CDR3 DNA sequence: TGTGCCAGCAGTATAGTGGGGAGTTCCTACAATGAGCAGTTCTTC.

V is TRBV27 and J is TRBJ1-2; 11 positions agree with TRBD1. Germline CDR1 and CDR2: MNHEY and SMNVEV (reference sequence). Trimming cost V 5 bases and J 6 bases; bases outside gene matches: 5. The CDR3 loop spans 14 amino acids. The CDR3 DNA is TGTGCCAGCAGTCTACAGGGACAGGGGGATGGCTACACCTTC. It codes for CASSLQGQGDGYTF.

The chain carries TRBV27 and TRBJ1-2, with D unclear. Trimming removed 1 base from V and 8 bases from J, with 14 bases in between. From germline, CDR1 is MNHEY and CDR2 SMNVEV (reference sequence). This CDR3 has 14 residues. CDR3 in DNA: TGTGCCAGCAGTTTATTCCGGGGTTCGCGCGGCTACACCTTC. It yields the protein CASSLFRGSRGYTF.

The rearrangement joins TRBV9 to TRBJ2-2; 7 nucleotides align to TRBD1. Germline CDR1 and CDR2: SGDLS and YYNGEE. With 5 bases clipped from V and 6 bases from J, the junction kept 7 bases outside the gene matches. The CDR3 consists of 14 residues. The CDR3, as DNA: TGTGCCAGCAGTGAAACAGGGGTGGCCGGGGAGCTGTTTTTT. Its protein product is CASSETGVAGELFF.

The gene calls are TRBV4-1 and TRBJ1-1, with TRBD1 matching over 9 bases. Per germline, CDR1 MGHRA and CDR2 YSYEKL. Trimming at V came to 5 bases and at J to 12 bases, leaving 13 bases not matched to a gene. This CDR3 has 14 residues. The CDR3 region has the DNA TGCGCCAGCAGCAAACCCGGGACAGGGAAGTCAACTTTCTTT. Its protein product is CASSKPGTGKSTFF.

This sequence joins TRBV14 and TRBJ1-2; no definite D call. CDR1 and CDR2 (germline): SGHDN, FVKESK. Trimming left V 0 bases short and J 12 bases short, with 14 bases between. This CDR3 has 13 amino acids. CDR3 nucleotides: TGTGCCAGCAGCCAAGAGCACGGGCGTTTTGACACCTTC. This sequence encodes CASSQEHGRFDTF.

To note about this clone: The final CDR3 position lacks the conserved phenylalanine or tryptophan, pointing to a likely read error. The DNA is omitted, as the CDR3 cannot be located on it reliably, and the CDR3 follows TCRdb's listing. The chain joins TRBV21-1 to TRBJ1-6; the listed D gene, TRBD1, was not tested against the DNA. TRBV21-1 is deemed a pseudogene. The CDR3 is 14 amino acids long, termini counted. The CDR3: CASSKVQRNSPLHL.

This chain joins TRBV19 and TRBJ2-7; D not resolved. Germline lookup yields CDR1 LNHDA and CDR2 SQIVND (reference sequence). Trimming removed 4 bases at V and 6 bases at J, with 10 bases between. The CDR3 has 12 amino acids. The CDR3: CASSKGFSEQYF. In DNA, the CDR3 is TGTGCCAGTAGTAAAGGGTTTAGCGAGCAGTACTTC.

The V call is TRBV29-1, the J call TRBJ1-1, with unresolved D. Germline V CDR1 and CDR2: SQVTM, ANQGSEA. The CDR3 is 12 amino acids. V was pared by 0 bases and J by 9 bases, with 11 bases between. This chain's CDR3 is CSVEDGTEKAFF. CDR3 bases: TGCAGCGTTGAAGATGGAACAGAAAAAGCTTTCTTT.

This sequence joins TRBV7-2 and TRBJ1-3; TRBD1 matches at 10 bases. CDR3 size: 15 residues. With V trimmed by 6 bases and J by 2 bases, 4 bases remained unmatched. Germline values: CDR1 SGHTA, CDR2 FQGNSA. For the CDR3, the DNA is TGTGCCAGCAGTAGACAGGGGGCTACTGGAAACACCATATATTTT. Amino acid sequence: CASSRQGATGNTIYF.

The V and J genes are TRBV29-1 and TRBJ2-2; D uncertain. CDR1 is SQVTM and CDR2 is ANQGSEA in the germline V gene. Trimming removed 7 bases at V and 3 bases at J, with 12 bases between. The CDR3 has 13 amino acids. The CDR3 loop is CSARSVDTGELFF. The CDR3 DNA sequence: TGCAGCGCCCGGTCGGTCGACACCGGGGAGCTGTTTTTT.

The chain couples TRBV11-3 to TRBJ2-3; 7 positions match TRBD2. This CDR3 contains 15 residues. The junction had 7 bases not matched to a gene; V was cut back by 5 bases and J by 2 bases. Germline CDR1 reads SGHNT; CDR2 reads YENEEA. The CDR3 DNA is TGTGCCAGCAGCCAAACTGGGGGGGACACAGATACGCAGTATTTT. Translation: CASSQTGGDTDTQYF. Variable domain in full (rest from reference TRBV11-3 and TRBJ2-3): EAGVVQSPRYKIIEKKQPVAFWCNPISGHNTLYWYLQNLGQGPELLIRYENEEAVDDSQLPKDRFSAERLKGVDSTLKIQPAELGDSAVYLCASSQTGGDTDTQYFGPGTRLTVL.

The chain is built from TRBV6-5 and TRBJ1-1; unclear D gene. The V gene's germline CDR1 is MNHEY and CDR2 SVGAGI. V lost 2 bases, J lost 4 bases, and 11 bases lay in between. The CDR3 is 14 amino acids. The CDR3 region has the DNA TGTGCCAGCAGTTACCCTAGGGAGCGCACTGAAGCTTTCTTT. Translating it yields CASSYPRERTEAFF.

This clone was counted once. The rearrangement links TRBV7-3 to TRBJ2-2; D call uncertain. CDR3 length: 15 residues. Deletions cut 5 bases from V and 0 bases from J, with 10 bases between. CDR1 SGHTA and CDR2 FQGTGA come from the germline V gene. The CDR3 reads CASSPVGSNTGELFF. For the CDR3, the DNA is TGTGCCAGCAGCCCAGTGGGGTCGAACACCGGGGAGCTGTTTTTT.

This chain links TRBV19 with TRBJ1-1; D call uncertain. Trimming took off 6 bases at V and 1 base at J, with 3 bases between the two ends. The CDR3 consists of 11 residues. CDR1 is LNHDA, CDR2 SQIVND, per germline (reference sequence). The CDR3 region is CASRGNTEAFF. The CDR3 DNA follows: TGTGCCAGTAGGGGGAACACTGAAGCTTTCTTT.

This chain links TRBV13 with TRBJ2-1; D possibly corresponds to TRBD1 (7 bases). With 6 bases removed from V and 7 bases from J, the gap between germline ends came to 16 bases. Germline CDR1 is PRHDT and CDR2 is FYEKMQ (reference sequence). This CDR3 spans 14 amino acids. In DNA form, the CDR3 reads TGTGCCAGCAGACCCAGGGGGGCCTTGAATGAGCAGTTCTTC. Protein: CASRPRGALNEQFF. Complete variable domain (other parts from reference TRBV13 and TRBJ2-1): AAGVIQSPRHLIKEKRETATLKCYPIPRHDTVYWYQQGPGQDPQFLISFYEKMQSDKGSIPDRFSAQQFSDYHSELNMSSLELGDSALYFCASRPRGALNEQFFGPGTRLTVL.

The rearrangement links TRBV2 to TRBJ1-6; 9 nucleotides agree with TRBD1. The CDR3 sequence is 14 residues long. Looked up from germline, CDR1 is SNHLY and CDR2 is FYNNEI. Trimming at V came to 6 bases and at J to 7 bases, leaving 4 bases not matched to a gene. CDR3 region: CASSRGQGNSPLHF. CDR3 sequence (DNA): TGTGCCAGCAGCCGGGGACAGGGCAATTCACCCCTCCACTTT.